The rows below give T cell receptor beta chains drawn from one sample of a study of blood T cell repertoires in COVID-19. Measured with immunoSEQ multiplex PCR; TCRdb has only the in-frame clones, and not every one. The table lists about 33,000 clones, around 85% of them singletons. What was sequenced was peripheral blood. Receptors originate from a man in his 60s with active COVID-19. Each CDR3 is given with its conserved first and last residue. D genes are given only for firm matches. Clone size is given for some rows only: seen once, a few or many times, or a class if the clone is expanded.

>TRBJ2-1|-|-|TRBV5-1
TGCGCCAGCAGCTTGTCCCAGATTTTCTCCTACAATGAGCAGTTCTTC
CASSLSQIFSYNEQFF
>TRBJ2-7|-|-|TRBV15
TGTGCCACCAGCAGAGTGAAGAGCTCCTACGAGCAGTACTTC
CATSRVKSSYEQYF
>TRBJ2-3|-|TRBD2|TRBV5-1
TGCGCCAGCAGCTGGCCTCCTAGCGGGTACACAGATACGCAGTATTTT
CASSWPPSGYTDTQYF
>TRBJ2-3|once|TRBD2|TRBV2
TGTGCCAGCAGTGAAGAGGGACTAGGCACAGATACGCAGTATTTT
CASSEEGLGTDTQYF
>TRBJ2-3|-|-|TRBV7-9
TGTGCCAGCAGCTTAGGGACTCAGAGCACAGATACGCAGTATTTT
CASSLGTQSTDTQYF
>TRBJ2-2|-|TRBD2|TRBV19
TGTGCCAGCAGTGGACTAGCGGGAGTAGCCACCGGGGAGCTGTTTTTT
CASSGLAGVATGELFF
>TRBJ1-2|once|-|TRBV5-1
TGCGCCAGCAGCTTAAACCCTGGACAAGGCTATGGCTACACCTTC
CASSLNPGQGYGYTF
>TRBJ2-3|-|-|TRBV5-1
TGCGCCAGCAGCTTGGCGGGAGCCGTGAATGCAGATACGCAGTATTTT
CASSLAGAVNADTQYF
>TRBJ2-7|-|-|TRBV10-2
TGCGCCAGCAGGGACAGTGACTACGAGCAGTACTTC
CASRDSDYEQYF
>TRBJ1-6|few|TRBD1|TRBV7-8
TGTGCCAGCAGCTCTGACAGGGTTAATTCACCCCTCCACTTT
CASSSDRVNSPLHF
>TRBJ1-2|-|-|TRBV19
TGTGCCAGTAGTGGATCTTGGTTCGGAGTTAACTATGGCTACACCTTC
CASSGSWFGVNYGYTF
>TRBJ1-4|-|-|TRBV29-1
TGCAGCGCTGTACAGTATGCGAATGAAAAACTGTTTTTT
CSAVQYANEKLFF
>TRBJ2-3|once|TRBD2|TRBV28
TGTGCCAGCAGTTTCGGACTAGCGGGACTTGCAGATACGCAGTATTTT
CASSFGLAGLADTQYF
>TRBJ2-1|-|-|TRBV20-1
TGCAGTGCTAGTATTGCGTACTCCTACAATGAGCAGTTCTTC
CSASIAYSYNEQFF
>TRBJ2-7|-|TRBD1|TRBV27
TGTGCCAGCAGTTTTACCCGACAGGGGGCGCGCGAGCAGTACTTC
CASSFTRQGAREQYF
>TRBJ1-1|few|TRBD1|TRBV11-2
TGTGCCAGCAGCTCGACCCAGGGGGCGCACACTGAAGCTTTCTTT
CASSSTQGAHTEAFF
>TRBJ2-1|once|TRBD2|TRBV24-1
TGTGCCACCGGGCGGGAGTTCTCCAATGAGCAGTTCTTC
CATGREFSNEQFF
>TRBJ2-7|-|TRBD2|TRBV11-1
TGTGCCAGCAGCTTACTTACAGCGGGAGGACTCGGGGAGCAGTACTTC
CASSLLTAGGLGEQYF
>TRBJ2-7|few|-|TRBV19
TGTGCCAGTGGAGGACAGAGCTCCTACGAGCAGTACTTC
CASGGQSSYEQYF
>TRBJ2-7|-|TRBD2|TRBV27
TGTGCCAGCAAGGGGGGAGGGACTAGCGGTTACGAGCAGTACTTC
CASKGGGTSGYEQYF
>TRBJ2-1|-|TRBD1|TRBV19
TGTGCCAGTACCAACCCCGGGACAGTATACAATGAGCAGTTCTTC
CASTNPGTVYNEQFF
>TRBJ2-5|-|TRBD2|TRBV7-9
TGTGCCAGCAGCTTCACAGCACTGACTAGCGGGAGGCAAGAGACCCAGTACTTC
CASSFTALTSGRQETQYF
>TRBJ1-1|few|TRBD1|TRBV14
TGTGCCAGCAGCCACCTAGGACAGGGGTGGACTGAAGCTTTCTTT
CASSHLGQGWTEAFF
>TRBJ2-4|-|-|TRBV15
TGTGCCACCAGCAGACTCGCGGGGCAAAACATTCAGTACTTC
CATSRLAGQNIQYF
>TRBJ2-4|-|TRBD1|TRBV27
TGTGCCAGCAGTCGCACAGGGGGCACGATAATTCAGTACTTC
CASSRTGGTIIQYF
>TRBJ2-7|-|TRBD2|TRBV7-2
TGTGCCAGCAGCTTAGCCTGGGAGGGCGAGCAGTACTTC
CASSLAWEGEQYF
>TRBJ2-7|-|-|TRBV18
TGTGCCAGCTCTCGCGGGTCCTTAGGGCCCTACGAGCAGTACTTC
CASSRGSLGPYEQYF
>TRBJ2-1|-|-|TRBV25-1
-
CASSTSGTSGAHGQFF
>TRBJ2-4|-|TRBD2|TRBV15
TGTGCCACCAGCAGACCTAGCGGCCAGCGAAACATTCAGTACTTC
CATSRPSGQRNIQYF
>TRBJ2-1|-|-|TRBV4-1
TGCGCCAGCAGCCAAGAAAGGGGGATAGTCCACAATGAGCAGTTCTTC
CASSQERGIVHNEQFF
>TRBJ2-2|-|-|TRBV19
TGTGCCAGTAGTATAGAGGGAGGATACACCGGGGAGCTGTTTTTT
CASSIEGGYTGELFF
>TRBJ2-5|few|-|TRBV19
TGTGCCAGTAGTATTGGGCGGGCGCGAGAGACCCAGTACTTC
CASSIGRARETQYF
>TRBJ2-1|once|TRBD2|TRBV5-4
TGTGCCAGCAGCCTGGGCCAGCGGGAGTTTGGTGAGCAGTTCTTC
CASSLGQREFGEQFF
>TRBJ2-1|-|TRBD2|TRBV6-5
TGTGCCAGCAGTTACTTCCGTAGCGGGACTTCCAATGAGCAGTTCTTC
CASSYFRSGTSNEQFF
>TRBJ2-3|-|TRBD2|TRBV7-9
TGTGCCAGCAGCTCCGATGTTGCGGGAGGAGGCACAGATACGCAGTATTTT
CASSSDVAGGGTDTQYF
>TRBJ1-4|-|TRBD1|TRBV6-1
TGTGCCAGCAGTGCCGGGACAGGGGGAACGTGGTGGAATGAAAAACTGTTTTTT
CASSAGTGGTWWNEKLFF
>TRBJ2-2|-|-|TRBV18
TGTGCCAGCTCGCTAACTAAAGACACCGGGGAGCTGTTTTTT
CASSLTKDTGELFF
>TRBJ1-2|once|TRBD1|TRBV18
TGTGCCAGCTCACCAGGGACAGAAGCTAACTATGGCTACACCTTC
CASSPGTEANYGYTF
>TRBJ2-2|-|-|TRBV11-2
TGTGCCAGCAGCTTAGAGCCTAGGTCGATCGTTCGGCTGAACACCGGGGAGCTGTTTTTT
CASSLEPRSIVRLNTGELFF
>TRBJ2-5|-|-|TRBV5-1
TGCGCCAGCAGCTTGAGGGCGAGGGGGCGCGGGGCTCAAGAGACCCAGTACTTC
CASSLRARGRGAQETQYF
>TRBJ1-1|-|-|TRBV6-5
TGTGCCAGCAGTTATCAGGGGAACACTGAAGCTTTCTTT
CASSYQGNTEAFF
>TRBJ2-1|once|-|TRBV25-1
TGTGCCAGCAGTGGGGTCATATCTAGCTCCTACAATGAGCAGTTCTTC
CASSGVISSSYNEQFF
>TRBJ1-2|-|TRBD1|TRBV6-5
TGTGCCAGCACGACAGGGAGCTATGGCTACACCTTC
CASTTGSYGYTF
>TRBJ2-2|-|TRBD1|TRBV28
TGTGCCAGCAGCAATAGGGGGCTTGCCACCGGGGAGCTGTTTTTT
CASSNRGLATGELFF
>TRBJ2-5|-|TRBD2|TRBV7-2
TGTGCCAGCAGCCCCCGAGGCGGGAGGGCAGGGGGGGAGACCCAGTACTTC
CASSPRGGRAGGETQYF
>TRBJ2-1|-|TRBD2|TRBV11-2
TGTGCCAGCAGCTTAGATCACGGGACTAGCGGGATGAATGAGCAGTTCTTC
CASSLDHGTSGMNEQFF
>TRBJ2-2|-|-|TRBV12-3/TRBV12-4
TGTGCCAGCAACTTGGGAGTTCGCGGGGAGCTGTTTTTT
CASNLGVRGELFF
>TRBJ1-4|-|-|TRBV6-5
TGTGCCAGCAGTTACTTCAGGGGAAGCGAAAAACTGTTTTTT
CASSYFRGSEKLFF
>TRBJ1-2|-|-|TRBV15
TGTGCCACCAGCAGAGACCAAGCGAAGCCATATGGCTACACCTTC
CATSRDQAKPYGYTF
>TRBJ1-4|-|TRBD1|TRBV18
TGTGCCAGCTCCCCTCTACCCGGGACAGACGAAAAACTGTTTTTT
CASSPLPGTDEKLFF
>TRBJ2-1|-|-|TRBV7-2
TGTGCCAGCAGCTTAGTACTTGCATCCAATGAGCAGTTCTTC
CASSLVLASNEQFF
>TRBJ2-7|-|TRBD2|TRBV18
TGTGCCAGCTCAGAATTCGGACTAGCGGGTGGGGCCTCCTACGAGCAGTACTTC
CASSEFGLAGGASYEQYF
>TRBJ2-1|-|TRBD2|TRBV11-3
TGTGCCAGCAGCTTAGAAGTAGGGCTAGCGGGGGTAAATGAGCAGTTCTTC
CASSLEVGLAGVNEQFF
>TRBJ1-2|-|-|TRBV6-5
TGTGCCAGCAGTTCAGGGGTGGGGCGATGGGGCTACACCTTC
CASSSGVGRWGYTF
>TRBJ2-7|-|-|TRBV5-5
TGTGCCAGCAGCTTGGAGGTTAGCGGTTCCTACGAGCAGTACTTC
CASSLEVSGSYEQYF
>TRBJ1-2|-|TRBD1|TRBV19
TGTGCCAGTACTGAGGGGGCGACTCAAATACACTATGGCTACACCTTC
CASTEGATQIHYGYTF
>TRBJ2-7|-|TRBD1|TRBV4-2
TGTGCCAGCAGCCGGGGACAGGGGGACGAGCAGTACTTC
CASSRGQGDEQYF
>TRBJ1-1|-|-|TRBV5-1
TGCGCCAGCAGCTTGGACTCAGGAAGGATCACTGAAGCTTTCTTT
CASSLDSGRITEAFF